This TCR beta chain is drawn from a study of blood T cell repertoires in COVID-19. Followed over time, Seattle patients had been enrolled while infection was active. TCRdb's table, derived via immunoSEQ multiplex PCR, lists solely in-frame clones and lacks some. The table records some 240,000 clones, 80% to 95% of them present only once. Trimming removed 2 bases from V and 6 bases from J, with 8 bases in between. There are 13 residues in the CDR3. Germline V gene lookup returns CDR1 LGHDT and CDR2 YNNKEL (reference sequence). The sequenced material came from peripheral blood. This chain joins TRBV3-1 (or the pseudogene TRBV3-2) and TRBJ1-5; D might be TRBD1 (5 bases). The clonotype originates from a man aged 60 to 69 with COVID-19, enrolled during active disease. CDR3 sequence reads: CASSQSTVQPQHF. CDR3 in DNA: TGTGCCAGCAGCCAATCGACAGTTCAGCCCCAGCATTTT.